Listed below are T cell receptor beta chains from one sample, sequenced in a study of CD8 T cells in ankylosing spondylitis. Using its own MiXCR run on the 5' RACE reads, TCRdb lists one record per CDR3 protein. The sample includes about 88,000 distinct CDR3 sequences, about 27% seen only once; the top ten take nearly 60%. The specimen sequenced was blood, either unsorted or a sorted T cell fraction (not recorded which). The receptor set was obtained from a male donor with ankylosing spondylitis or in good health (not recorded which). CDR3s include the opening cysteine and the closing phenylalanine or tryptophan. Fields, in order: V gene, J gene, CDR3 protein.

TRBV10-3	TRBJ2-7	CAISAAGTEYEQYF
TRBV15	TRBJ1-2	CATSFSPDNPNGYGYTF
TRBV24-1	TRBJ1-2	CATSDSILGGYTF
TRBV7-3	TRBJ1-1	CASARTGNAEAFF
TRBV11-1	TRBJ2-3	CASSPSIPGQGAWESDTQYF
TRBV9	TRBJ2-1	CASSVGLEGDEQFF
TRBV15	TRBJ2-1	CATSRGGLAGRYNEQFF
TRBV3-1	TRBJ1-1	CASSQIGEQAEAFF
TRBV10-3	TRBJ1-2	CAIRTGTEYGYTF
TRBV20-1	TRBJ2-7	CSGVAETYEQYF
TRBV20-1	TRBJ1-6	CSASLGTGFSPLHF
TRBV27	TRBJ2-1	CASSFIASGGENEQFF
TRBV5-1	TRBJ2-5	CASNERKETQYF
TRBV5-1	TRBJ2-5	CASSLSEETQYF
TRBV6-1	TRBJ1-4	CASSEFGGANEKLFF
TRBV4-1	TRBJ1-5	CASRGTTHSNQPQHF
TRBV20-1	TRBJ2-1	CSAREAGVNEQFF
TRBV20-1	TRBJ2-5	CSASPGQETQYF
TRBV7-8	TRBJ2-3	CASSLESSGIGYF
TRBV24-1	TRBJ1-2	CATHPRGEYNYGYTF
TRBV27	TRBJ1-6	CASSLSGQTLRPLHF
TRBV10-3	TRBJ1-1	CASIGGDRSTEAFF
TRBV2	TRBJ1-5	CASSEGYQPQHF
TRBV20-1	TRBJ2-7	CSARVGLAGVGEQYF
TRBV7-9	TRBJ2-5	CASSLRETETQYF
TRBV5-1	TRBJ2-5	CASSLFRAETQYF
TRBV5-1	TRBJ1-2	CASSLQGRENYGYTF
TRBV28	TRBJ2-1	CASSLLTSSDSEQFF
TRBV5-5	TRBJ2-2	CASSSRGGGDTGELFF
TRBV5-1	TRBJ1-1	CASSPGGSIGVTEAFF
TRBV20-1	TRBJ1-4	CSAFGTGFEKLFF
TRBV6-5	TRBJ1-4	CASSYSRATNEKLFF
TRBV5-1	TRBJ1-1	CASSFVRNTEAFF